A single sample gave rise to the 10 T cell receptor beta chains below, sequenced in a study of human T cells and chemical hapten exposure. TCRdb processed the RACE reads anew with MiXCR; each CDR3 protein has one entry. The sample holds 250,000 to 300,000 distinct CDR3 sequences, roughly 7.7% seen once. Indicated time point: pre-sensitization, week 0. Documented treatment: therapeutic diphenylcyclopropenone sensitization with weekly scalp DPC. The sample here was whole blood, taken in connection with sensitization to the hapten diphenylcyclopropenone (DPC). All receptors derive from a man between 18 and 29 years old with alopecia areata. Some clones in this sample may be carry-over from other donors' samples.

The chain is built from TRBV20-1 and TRBJ1-5; the D gene is possibly TRBD1 (6 bases). Germline CDR1 DFQATT, CDR2 SNEGSKA (reference sequence). The CDR3 is 12 residues long. The germline V and J ends were trimmed by 7 bases and 6 bases, with 13 bases remaining between them. The CDR3 bases are TGCAGTGTCAGGAGGGGGGTTCAGCCCCAGCATTTT. Encoded protein: CSVRRGVQPQHF.

This clonotype was picked up a small number of times. The V and J genes are TRBV7-3 and TRBJ1-6; D may be TRBD1 (6 bases). CDR1 and CDR2 (germline): SGHTA, FQGTGA. V was clipped by 6 bases and J by 13 bases, with 19 bases between them. This CDR3 is 14 amino acids long. The CDR3 spells CASSFTGRRQPLHF. CDR3 nucleotides: TGTGCCAGCAGTTTTACAGGGAGGCGTCAGCCCCTCCACTTT.

This clonotype was seen more than once but under ten times. The rearrangement uses TRBV5-1 and TRBJ2-3; 9 bases fit TRBD1. The CDR3 totals 15 residues. J lost 5 bases, V lost 4 bases, and 8 bases had no gene match. Germline-derived CDR1 and CDR2 are SGHRS and YFSETQ. The CDR3 region is CASSARDRVIDTQYF. The CDR3 coding sequence is TGCGCCAGCAGCGCCCGGGACAGGGTCATAGATACGCAGTATTTT.

CDR3 in DNA: TGCAGTGCTAAGAATACAGGGGGCGATGGCTACACCTTC. This codes for CSAKNTGGDGYTF. The chain uses TRBV20-1 and TRBJ1-2; 9 bases are a match to TRBD1. V was pared by 4 bases and J by 6 bases, with 6 bases of the junction left unmatched. The CDR3 loop spans 13 amino acids. The germline CDR1 and CDR2 sequences are DFQATT and SNEGSKA (reference sequence).

This rearrangement joins TRBV4-3 to TRBJ2-7; TRBD1 matches at 8 bases. The CDR3 runs to 15 residues. V lost 3 bases and J lost 3; bases outside the gene matches: 7. CDR1 LGHNA and CDR2 YSLEER come from the germline V gene. The CDR3, as DNA: TGCGCCAGCAGCCATACCGGGACAGGTATCTACGAGCAGTACTTC. This codes for CASSHTGTGIYEQYF.

This clonotype was observed a few times. This chain uses TRBV20-1 with TRBJ1-3; D unclear. The germline V gene has CDR1 DFQATT and CDR2 SNEGSKA (reference sequence). V lost 4 bases, J lost 0 bases, and 10 bases lay in between. The CDR3 length is 14 residues. The CDR3 coding sequence is TGCAGTGCTACCGACAATTACTCTGGAAACACCATATATTTT. Translation gives CSATDNYSGNTIYF.

In this sample, this clonotype turned up many times. The chain recombines TRBV7-9 with TRBJ2-4; 8 bases are shared with TRBD2. J was trimmed by 0 bases and V by 5 bases; bases with no gene match: 9. Germline-derived CDR1 and CDR2 are SEHNR and FQNEAQ (reference sequence). The CDR3 consists of 17 residues. CDR3 sequence (DNA): TGTGCCAGCAGCCCCCGGGAACTAGCGGTAGCCAAAAACATTCAGTACTTC. It yields the protein CASSPRELAVAKNIQYF.

This clonotype occurred many times. The rearrangement joins TRBV7-2 to TRBJ1-4; D remains unclear. Germline V CDR1 and CDR2: SGHTA, FQGNSA. The CDR3 is 16 amino acids. V was shortened by 4 bases and J by 5 bases, with 17 bases between the two germline ends. The CDR3 region is CASSSSRTSVNEKLFF. In DNA form, the CDR3 reads TGTGCCAGCAGCTCATCTCGAACGTCGGTCAATGAAAAACTGTTTTTT.

In this sample, this clonotype turned up many times. The genes are TRBV29-1 and TRBJ1-5; weak D call: TRBD1 (6 bases). CDR3 size: 13 residues. Trimming pared 8 bases from V and 7 bases from J, leaving 18 bases between. From germline, CDR1 is SQVTM and CDR2 ANQGSEA. The CDR3 DNA reads TGCAGCATCGAGGGGGGCTCCGGGCAGCCCCAGCATTTT. It yields the protein CSIEGGSGQPQHF.

This clonotype was detected only a few times. This chain links TRBV12-3 or TRBV12-4 with TRBJ1-5; the D gene is possibly TRBD1 (5 bases). The V end lost 5 bases, the J end lost 6 bases, and 17 bases lay between the germline ends. This CDR3 spans 15 amino acids. The CDR3 loop is CASSGGPGRTQPQHF. The DNA of the CDR3 is TGTGCCAGCAGTGGGGGACCCGGAAGGACTCAGCCCCAGCATTTT.